Below, 26 T cell receptor beta chains from the same sample are listed, as sequenced in a study of Graves' ophthalmopathy and Graves' hyperthyroidism. Investigators amplified TCR beta CDR3 regions from RNA transcripts. An opening RT-PCR round employed HTBI primers and preceded a second-round multiplex PCR. MiXCR was run by TCRdb on the multiplex PCR reads, yielding one entry per CDR3 protein. The table records about 400,000 distinct CDR3 sequences, 15% of them present only once. Input material: peripheral blood. All receptors derive from a woman between 18 and 30 years old with stable Graves' hyperthyroidism.

The V gene is TRBV20-1, the J gene TRBJ2-5; D remains unclear. Deletions cut 5 bases from V and 5 bases from J, with 9 bases between. The germline V gene encodes CDR1 DFQATT and CDR2 SNEGSKA (reference sequence). The CDR3 is 11 residues long. The CDR3 DNA is TGCAGTGCTCTGTGGCGGGAGACCCAGTACTTC. Translating it yields CSALWRETQYF.

This clonotype was seen ten or more times. The rearrangement uses TRBV12-3 or TRBV12-4 and TRBJ2-2, with TRBD1 identical over 7 bases. The CDR3 spans 14 residues. Unmatched junction bases numbered 5, after V lost 6 bases and J lost 4 bases. Written as DNA, the CDR3 is TGTGCCAGCAGCCGGGACAGTCTCACCGGGGAGCTGTTTTTT. Its translation is CASSRDSLTGELFF.

This clonotype was seen repeatedly, ten times or more. V gene TRBV12-3 or TRBV12-4 combines with J gene TRBJ2-7, with TRBD1 identical over 8 bases. The CDR3 is made up of 13 amino acids. V dropped 6 bases and J dropped 6; count of bases not matched to a gene: 7. CDR3 sequence reads: CASSVPGQVEQYF. The CDR3 coding sequence is TGTGCCAGCAGCGTACCGGGACAGGTCGAGCAGTACTTC.

Many counts were recorded for this clonotype. The chain employs TRBV29-1 and TRBJ1-1; unclear D gene. Per germline, CDR1 SQVTM and CDR2 ANQGSEA. V shed 2 bases and J shed 0 bases, with 7 bases lying between them. CDR3 size: 13 residues. The CDR3 loop reads CSVETDMNTEAFF. The CDR3, as DNA: TGCAGCGTTGAAACCGACATGAACACTGAAGCTTTCTTT.

This clonotype occurred many times. The V gene is TRBV5-5, the J gene TRBJ1-1; D remains unclear. Germline-derived CDR1 and CDR2 are SGHKS and YYEKEE (reference sequence). The germline V and J ends were trimmed by 3 bases and 5 bases, with 14 bases remaining between them. The CDR3 runs to 14 residues. CDR3 in amino acids: CASSSATVLTEAFF. In nucleotides, the CDR3 is TGTGCCAGCAGCTCGGCCACGGTATTAACTGAAGCTTTCTTT.

Remarks on this clonotype: This may come from a read error, since a much larger clone is one base off. V and J are TRBV2 and TRBJ2-5; D perhaps matches TRBD1 (5 bases). The length of the CDR3 is 14 residues. CDR1 SNHLY and CDR2 FYNNEI come from the germline V gene. The CDR3 DNA reads TGTGCCAGCAGATCCCGTGGGGCGCAAGAGACCAAGTACTTC. It yields the protein CASRSRGAQETKYF.

V and J are TRBV11-2 and TRBJ2-5; D is possibly TRBD2 (5 bases). The ends were cut back, 3 bases at V and 0 bases at J, with 14 bases in the middle. From germline, CDR1 is SGHAT and CDR2 FQNNGV. The CDR3 consists of 16 residues. This chain's CDR3 is CASSLRAALYQETQYF. The CDR3 coding sequence is TGTGCCAGCAGCTTGCGAGCGGCGCTGTACCAAGAGACCCAGTACTTC. The variable domain in full, with the rest retrieved from reference TRBV11-2 and TRBJ2-5, is EAGVAQSPRYKIIEKRQSVAFWCNPISGHATLYWYQQILGQGPKLLIQFQNNGVVDDSQLPKDRFSAERLKGVDSTLKIQPAKLEDSAVYLCASSLRAALYQETQYFGPGTRLLVL.

This clonotype was seen many times. The chain employs TRBV20-1 and TRBJ2-7; no clear D. CDR3 length: 12 amino acids. The V end lost 6 bases, the J end lost 6 bases, and 15 bases lay between the germline ends. Germline V gene lookup returns CDR1 DFQATT and CDR2 SNEGSKA (reference sequence). As DNA, the CDR3 is TGCAGTGCAAGGCTTTTGGGCCCCGAGCAGTACTTC. This encodes CSARLLGPEQYF.

This clonotype was seen ten or more times. The chain employs TRBV6-2 or TRBV6-3 and TRBJ2-7; D unresolved. The CDR3 has 14 residues. Trimming cost V 2 bases and J 3 bases, with 11 bases left between them. CDR1 MNHEY and CDR2 SVGEGT come from the germline V gene. CDR3 sequence (DNA): TGTGCCAGCAGTTACCTCTCTGGGGTCTACGAGCAGTACTTC. This gives the protein CASSYLSGVYEQYF.

This clonotype was counted many times. The chain uses TRBV11-1 and TRBJ1-6; D remains unclear. From germline, CDR1 is SGHAT and CDR2 FQDESV (reference sequence). This CDR3 spans 13 amino acids. The V end lost 5 bases, the J end lost 1 base, and 3 bases lay between the germline ends. The CDR3 region has the DNA TGTGCCAGCAGCCGGTCCTATAATTCACCCCTCCACTTT. It codes for CASSRSYNSPLHF.

Many counts were recorded for this clonotype. The CDR3: CASSIGRQNNQPQHF. The CDR3 bases are TGTGCCAGTAGTATAGGAAGACAGAACAATCAGCCCCAGCATTTT. The chain combines TRBV19 with TRBJ1-5; tentatively, D is TRBD1 (5 bases). The germline V gene encodes CDR1 LNHDA and CDR2 SQIVND (reference sequence). V lost 1 base to trimming and J lost 3 bases, with 10 bases between them. This CDR3 region has 15 residues. The full variable domain, in which reference TRBV19 and TRBJ1-5 provide the parts outside the CDR3, is DGGITQSPKYLFRKEGQNVTLSCEQNLNHDAMYWYRQDPGQGLRLIYYSQIVNDFQKGDIAEGYSVSREKKESFPLTVTSAQKNPTAFYLCASSIGRQNNQPQHFGDGTRLSIL.

The table lists this clonotype with many counts. J is TRBJ1-1 and V is TRBV20-1; D is uncertain. The germline gives CDR1 DFQATT, CDR2 SNEGSKA (reference sequence). Trimming removed 0 bases at V and 5 bases at J, with 10 bases between. This CDR3 is built from 13 residues. This CDR3 reads CSARDRSWTEAFF. CDR3 sequence (DNA): TGCAGTGCTAGAGACAGGTCGTGGACTGAAGCTTTCTTT.

This clonotype was picked up many times. This chain uses TRBV4-1 with TRBJ2-7; perhaps TRBD1 as D (5 bases). Between the trimmed V and J ends, which lost 4 bases and 3 bases, there was a span of 16 bases. Germline V gene lookup returns CDR1 MGHRA and CDR2 YSYEKL. This CDR3 comprises 15 residues. The CDR3 loop reads CASSPQGGVLYEQYF. The CDR3 region has the DNA TGCGCCAGCAGCCCGCAGGGTGGCGTCCTCTACGAGCAGTACTTC.

The V call is TRBV9, the J call TRBJ2-5; 10 bases align to TRBD2. With V trimmed by 0 bases and J by 4 bases, 3 bases remained unmatched. Germline-derived CDR1 and CDR2 are SGDLS and YYNGEE. The CDR3 runs to 15 residues. CDR3 residues: CASSVGASGGETQYF. Here the CDR3 DNA reads TGTGCCAGCAGCGTAGGGGCTAGCGGGGGAGAGACCCAGTACTTC.

The J gene is TRBJ1-1, the V gene TRBV12-3 or TRBV12-4, with a possible D match to TRBD1 (6 bases). The length of the CDR3 is 11 residues. Trimming removed 9 bases from V and 8 bases from J, with 13 bases in between. CDR3: CASPGQREAFF. CDR3 nucleotides: TGTGCCAGTCCAGGACAGCGGGAAGCTTTCTTT.

This clonotype was seen at least ten times. The chain has TRBV6-5 and TRBJ1-1; D gene uncertain. V was cut by 5 bases and J by 3 bases, with 13 bases left in between. Germline V gene sequence: CDR1 MNHEY, CDR2 SVGAGI. There are 14 residues in the CDR3. The CDR3 DNA follows: TGTGCCAGCAGTACGGGGAGGCGTGACACTGAAGCTTTCTTT. It specifies CASSTGRRDTEAFF.

This clonotype was counted at least ten times. The V call is TRBV6-2 or TRBV6-3, the J call TRBJ1-5, with 12 bases that match TRBD1. Germline CDR1 is MNHEY and CDR2 is SVGEGT. Unmatched junction bases numbered 8, after V lost 0 bases and J lost 2 bases. The CDR3 extends over 19 amino acids. The DNA of the CDR3 is TGTGCCAGCAGTTACTCGATTATGGGACAGGGGGCTGGCAATCAGCCCCAGCATTTT. It codes for CASSYSIMGQGAGNQPQHF.

This clonotype turned up a few times. The rearrangement uses TRBV27 and TRBJ1-6; D is possibly TRBD1 (5 bases). The CDR3 covers 13 residues. CDR1 and CDR2 (germline): MNHEY, SMNVEV (reference sequence). The V gene lost 7 bases and the J gene lost 9 bases, with 13 bases spanning the gap. The CDR3 DNA is TGTGCCAGCAAGGGGTCGGGAGGTTCACCCCTCCACTTT. Translating it yields CASKGSGGSPLHF.

A single count supports this clonotype. The chain uses TRBV11-2 and TRBJ2-7; 8 bases align to TRBD2. Losses at the gene ends were 0 bases for V and 2 bases for J; bases not matched to a gene: 15. The CDR3 sequence is 19 residues long. Germline V CDR1 and CDR2: SGHAT, FQNNGV. The CDR3 sequence: CASSLEGSRSGSLTYEQYF. CDR3 coding DNA: TGTGCCAGCAGCTTAGAGGGCAGTAGGAGCGGGAGTCTGACCTACGAGCAGTACTTC.

Ten or more counts support this clonotype. The gene calls are TRBV3-1 and TRBJ2-7, with no clear D. V was cut by 4 bases and J by 6 bases, with 13 bases left in between. Per germline, CDR1 LGHDT and CDR2 YNNKEL (reference sequence). The CDR3 loop spans 13 amino acids. The CDR3 loop reads CASSLHLPGEQYF. The CDR3 bases are TGTGCCAGCAGCCTTCACTTACCGGGCGAGCAGTACTTC.

This clonotype was found a few times. The chain has TRBV7-8 and TRBJ2-2; 7 bases map to TRBD1. The germline V gene encodes CDR1 SGHVS and CDR2 FQNEAQ. J gave up 1 base and V 4 bases, and 3 bases lay outside the gene matches. The CDR3 has 15 residues. The CDR3: CASSYRTGNTGELFF. For the CDR3, the DNA is TGTGCCAGCAGCTATAGGACAGGGAACACCGGGGAGCTGTTTTTT.

This clonotype was detected ten times or more. CDR3 nucleotides: TGTGCCAGCACCAAGGGGACAGGGAGCCGCCTCTATGGCTACACCTTC. Translated: CASTKGTGSRLYGYTF. V gene TRBV2 combines with J gene TRBJ1-2, with 9 bases matching TRBD1. Looked up from germline, CDR1 is SNHLY and CDR2 is FYNNEI. Trimming at V came to 7 bases and at J to 4 bases, leaving 13 bases not matched to a gene. The CDR3 has 16 residues.

About this clonotype itself: This CDR3 fails to terminate in the conserved phenylalanine or tryptophan, so it likely reflects a read error. This chain uses TRBV7-2 with TRBJ1-5; D uncertain. This CDR3 has 15 residues. V was cut by 2 bases and J by 6 bases, with 14 bases left in between. Per germline, CDR1 SGHTA and CDR2 FQGNSA. As DNA, the CDR3 is TGTGCCAGCAGCTTACCTTCGGTAGGACCTCAGCCCCAGCATGTT. This translates into CASSLPSVGPQPQHV.

This clonotype was detected ten times or more. CDR3 DNA: TGTGCCAGCAGCCTCTCGACAGGGCTTGAGCAGCCCCAGCATTTT. The encoded protein is CASSLSTGLEQPQHF. This sequence joins TRBV7-2 and TRBJ1-5; 7 bases are shared with TRBD1. The CDR3 runs to 15 residues. V shed 5 bases, J shed 7 bases, and the junction held 11 bases outside the gene matches. Germline-derived CDR1 and CDR2 are SGHTA and FQGNSA.

Only a few counts were recorded for this clonotype. V gene TRBV7-9 combines with J gene TRBJ2-7; 7 bases line up with TRBD1. CDR3 length: 15 amino acids. Trimming at V came to 0 bases and at J to 5 bases, leaving 7 bases not matched to a gene. Germline V gene data show CDR1 as SEHNR and CDR2 as FQNEAQ (reference sequence). The CDR3 bases are TGTGCCAGCAGCTTAGCGAGGGGGCGGTCAAACGAGCAGTACTTC. This encodes CASSLARGRSNEQYF.

This chain connects TRBV12-3 or TRBV12-4 to TRBJ1-2; D is unresolved. Trimming removed 6 bases from V and 0 bases from J, with 11 bases in between. The CDR3 loop spans 14 amino acids. The CDR3 region has the DNA TGTGCCAGCAGCCCCGCGGGAGCTAACTATGGCTACACCTTC. Protein: CASSPAGANYGYTF.